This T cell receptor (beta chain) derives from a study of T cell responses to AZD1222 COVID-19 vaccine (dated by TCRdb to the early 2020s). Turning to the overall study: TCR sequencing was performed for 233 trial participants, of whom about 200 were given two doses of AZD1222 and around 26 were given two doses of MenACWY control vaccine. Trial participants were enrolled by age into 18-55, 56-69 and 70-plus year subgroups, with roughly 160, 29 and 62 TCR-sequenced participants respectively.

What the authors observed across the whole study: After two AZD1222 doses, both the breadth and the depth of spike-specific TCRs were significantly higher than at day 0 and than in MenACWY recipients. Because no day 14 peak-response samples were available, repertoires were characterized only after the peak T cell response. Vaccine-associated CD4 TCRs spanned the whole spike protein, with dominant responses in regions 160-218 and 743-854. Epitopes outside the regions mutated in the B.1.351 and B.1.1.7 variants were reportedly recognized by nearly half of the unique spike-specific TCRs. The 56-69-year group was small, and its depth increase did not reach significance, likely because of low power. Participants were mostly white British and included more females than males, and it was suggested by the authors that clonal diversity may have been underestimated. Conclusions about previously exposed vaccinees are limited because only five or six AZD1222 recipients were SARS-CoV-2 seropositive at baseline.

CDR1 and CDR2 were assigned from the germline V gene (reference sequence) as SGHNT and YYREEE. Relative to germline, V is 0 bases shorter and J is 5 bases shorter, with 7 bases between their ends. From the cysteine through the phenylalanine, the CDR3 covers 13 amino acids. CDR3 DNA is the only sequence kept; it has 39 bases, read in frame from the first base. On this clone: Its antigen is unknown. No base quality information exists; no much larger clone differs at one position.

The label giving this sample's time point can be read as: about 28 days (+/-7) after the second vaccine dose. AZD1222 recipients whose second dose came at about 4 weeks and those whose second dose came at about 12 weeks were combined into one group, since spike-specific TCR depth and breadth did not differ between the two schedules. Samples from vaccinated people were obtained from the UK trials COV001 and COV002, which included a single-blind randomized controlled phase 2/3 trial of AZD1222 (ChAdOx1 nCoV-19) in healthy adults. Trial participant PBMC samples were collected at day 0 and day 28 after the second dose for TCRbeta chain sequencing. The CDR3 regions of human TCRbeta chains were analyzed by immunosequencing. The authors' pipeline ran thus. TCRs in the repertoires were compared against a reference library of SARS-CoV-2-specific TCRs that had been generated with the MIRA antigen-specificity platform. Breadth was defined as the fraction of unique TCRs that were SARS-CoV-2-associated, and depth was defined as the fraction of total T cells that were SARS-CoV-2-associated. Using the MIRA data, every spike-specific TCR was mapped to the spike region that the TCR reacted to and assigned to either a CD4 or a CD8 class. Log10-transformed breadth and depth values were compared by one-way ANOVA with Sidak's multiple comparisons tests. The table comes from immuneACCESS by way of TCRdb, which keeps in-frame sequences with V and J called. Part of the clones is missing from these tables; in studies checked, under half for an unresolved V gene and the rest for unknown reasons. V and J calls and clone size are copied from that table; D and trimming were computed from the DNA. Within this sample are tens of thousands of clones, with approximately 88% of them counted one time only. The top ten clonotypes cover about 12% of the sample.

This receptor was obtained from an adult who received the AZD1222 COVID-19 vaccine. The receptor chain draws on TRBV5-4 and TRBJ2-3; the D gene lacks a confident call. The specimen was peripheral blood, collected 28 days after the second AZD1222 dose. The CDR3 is CASSLVSEDTQYF. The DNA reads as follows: TGTGCCAGCAGCTTGGTCAGTGAAGATACGCAGTATTTT.